These 17 T cell receptor beta chains share one sample of origin, sequenced in a study of Graves' ophthalmopathy and Graves' hyperthyroidism. Amplification of TCR beta CDR3 regions used RNA transcripts. HTBI primers were used in a first-round RT-PCR, which preceded a second-round multiplex PCR. TCRdb reanalysed the multiplex PCR reads using MiXCR and keeps one entry per CDR3 protein. The sample contains about 380,000 distinct CDR3 sequences, 15% to 19% of which appear only once. Sequencing used peripheral blood. These receptors were obtained from a woman under 30 with stable Graves' hyperthyroidism.

This clonotype was detected many times. One end of the junction does not line up with germline, which may come from a read error. The chain has TRBV5-6 and TRBJ2-5; 9 positions agree with TRBD2. The CDR3 is made up of 13 amino acids. The germline V gene has CDR1 SGHDT and CDR2 YYEEEE. The chain's CDR3 is CASSSVAGARGHF. CDR3 nucleotides: TGTGCCAGCAGCTCGGTAGCGGGGGCCCGCGGACACTTC.

This clonotype was counted many times. CDR3 coding DNA: TGTGCCAGCAGTGAATTGAGAGCACGGCACACTGAAGCTTTCTTT. As protein: CASSELRARHTEAFF. The chain recombines TRBV6-1 with TRBJ1-1; D is undetermined. V shed 2 bases and J shed 3 bases, with 13 bases lying between them. Germline lookup yields CDR1 MNHNS and CDR2 SASEGT. CDR3 length: 15 amino acids.

This clonotype appeared many times. J is TRBJ2-2 and V is TRBV27, with a possible D match to TRBD1 (5 bases). The germline gives CDR1 MNHEY, CDR2 SMNVEV (reference sequence). The CDR3 covers 16 residues. Trimming left V 3 bases short and J 3 bases short, with 14 bases between. CDR3 bases: TGTGCCAGCAGTTTTAGAAGTCTAGGGGACACCGGGGAGCTGTTTTTT. Protein: CASSFRSLGDTGELFF.

The chain carries TRBV11-2 and TRBJ1-1; TRBD1 might be the D (5 bases). The V end lost 6 bases, the J end lost 11 bases, and 13 bases lay between the germline ends. There are 11 residues in the CDR3. Per germline, CDR1 SGHAT and CDR2 FQNNGV. The CDR3 is CASSYGALAFF. CDR3 DNA sequence: TGTGCCAGCAGTTACGGGGCTTTGGCTTTCTTT. The variable domain in full, with the rest retrieved from reference TRBV11-2 and TRBJ1-1, is EAGVAQSPRYKIIEKRQSVAFWCNPISGHATLYWYQQILGQGPKLLIQFQNNGVVDDSQLPKDRFSAERLKGVDSTLKIQPAKLEDSAVYLCASSYGALAFFGQGTRLTVV.

This clonotype was seen repeatedly, ten times or more. The chain joins TRBV15 to TRBJ2-7, with a tentative D call TRBD1 (6 bases). V lost 9 bases and J lost 6, with 27 bases in between. The length of the CDR3 is 16 residues. Germline V gene lookup returns CDR1 LNHNV and CDR2 YYDKDF (reference sequence). The chain's CDR3 is CATTLGDITEHREQYF. Written as DNA, the CDR3 is TGTGCCACGACTTTAGGGGACATAACTGAGCACCGCGAGCAGTACTTC.

This clonotype appeared many times. The chain employs TRBV29-1 and TRBJ2-4; perhaps TRBD1 as D (6 bases). This CDR3 is 15 amino acids long. CDR1 is SQVTM and CDR2 is ANQGSEA in the germline V gene. Trimming cost V 6 bases and J 0 bases, with 15 bases left between them. CDR3 residues: CSVATGIQAKNIQYF. The CDR3 DNA reads as TGCAGCGTCGCTACAGGGATCCAAGCCAAAAACATTCAGTACTTC.

The rearrangement joins TRBV24-1 to TRBJ2-3, with D uncertain. Germline-derived CDR1 and CDR2 are KGHDR and SFDVKD. Trimming pared 1 base from V and 2 bases from J, leaving 6 bases between. The CDR3 sequence is 14 residues long. The CDR3, as DNA: TGTGCCACCAGTGATTTAAAGTACACAGATACGCAGTATTTT. It yields the protein CATSDLKYTDTQYF.

This clonotype was recorded many times. The chain employs TRBV6-1 and TRBJ1-5; possibly TRBD1 for D (6 bases). Germline V lookup: CDR1 MNHNS, CDR2 SASEGT. The V end lost 5 bases, the J end lost 6 bases, and 17 bases lay between the germline ends. The CDR3 is made up of 15 amino acids. CDR3 sequence reads: CASSLSRDNFQPQHF. CDR3 DNA sequence: TGTGCCAGCAGTCTCTCCCGGGACAACTTTCAGCCCCAGCATTTT.

This clonotype was counted between two and nine times. A much larger clone differs by one base, so this may be a read error. This chain joins TRBV11-2 and TRBJ2-7; 8 nucleotides agree with TRBD2. This CDR3 has 15 residues. The germline gives CDR1 SGHAT, CDR2 FQNNGV. The CDR3 bases are TGTGCCATCAGCTTAGCCCGGGGGGGCCAGAACGAGCAGTACTTC. Amino acid sequence: CAISLARGGQNEQYF.

In its sample, this clonotype was seen many times. This chain links TRBV6-5 with TRBJ1-1, with 8 positions matching TRBD1. The CDR3 has 16 amino acids. V lost 0 bases and J lost 3; bases outside the gene matches: 6. CDR1 is MNHEY, CDR2 SVGAGI, per germline. CDR3 region: CASSYSPGTGHTEAFF. CDR3 nucleotide sequence: TGTGCCAGCAGTTACTCGCCCGGGACAGGTCACACTGAAGCTTTCTTT.

There are many counts of this clonotype. V gene TRBV2 combines with J gene TRBJ2-5; maybe TRBD2 (5 bases). Germline loops: CDR1 SNHLY, CDR2 FYNNEI. V lost 3 bases and J 4 bases, leaving 15 bases between the germline ends. The CDR3 sequence is 15 residues long. The CDR3 DNA reads as TGTGCCAGCAGTGAGGAGGATGTTATAGTAGAGACCCAGTACTTC. It codes for CASSEEDVIVETQYF.

This clonotype was seen ten or more times. The rearrangement joins TRBV6-1 to TRBJ1-1; D is unresolved. Germline loops: CDR1 MNHNS, CDR2 SASEGT. Between the trimmed V and J ends, which lost 5 bases and 5 bases, there was a span of 15 bases. This CDR3 contains 14 residues. As DNA, the CDR3 is TGTGCCAGCAGTCCCCGCGGGGTTGGGACTGAAGCTTTCTTT. Residues: CASSPRGVGTEAFF.

The table lists this clonotype with many counts. The chain employs TRBV29-1 and TRBJ2-4; perhaps TRBD2 as D (7 bases). The length of the CDR3 is 14 residues. The germline V gene encodes CDR1 SQVTM and CDR2 ANQGSEA. The germline V and J ends were trimmed by 3 bases and 6 bases, with 15 bases remaining between them. CDR3 protein: CSVEGRGFGNIQYF. The CDR3 region has the DNA TGCAGCGTTGAGGGGAGGGGGTTTGGAAACATTCAGTACTTC.

This clonotype was recorded at least ten times. The conserved final phenylalanine or tryptophan is absent from the CDR3, which likely points to a read error. This chain connects TRBV6-1 to TRBJ2-7, with 8 bases aligning to TRBD2. J gave up 5 bases and V 8 bases, and 14 bases lay outside the gene matches. The CDR3 runs to 15 residues. CDR1 and CDR2 (germline): MNHNS, SASEGT. The DNA of the CDR3 is TGTGCCAGCGGAAGCGTAGCGGGGAGGCACGACGAGCAGTACTCC. It translates to CASGSVAGRHDEQYS.

The chain links TRBV6-2 or TRBV6-3 to TRBJ2-5, with 13 bases lining up with TRBD2. Germline CDR1 MNHEY, CDR2 SVGEGT. CDR3 length equals 17 residues. Trimming at V came to 6 bases and at J to 5 bases, leaving 12 bases not matched to a gene. The DNA for the CDR3 is TGTGCCAGCAGACCCTTTGGACTAGCGGGAGTGTCGGAGACCCAGTACTTC. Encoded protein: CASRPFGLAGVSETQYF.

V is TRBV7-3 and J is TRBJ2-7, with 9 positions matching TRBD2. V shed 0 bases and J 6 bases; nucleotides not matched to a gene: 0. Germline values: CDR1 SGHTA, CDR2 FQGTGA. This CDR3 comprises 13 residues. As DNA, the CDR3 is TGTGCCAGCAGCTTAACGCGGGAGGGCGAGCAGTACTTC. Protein sequence: CASSLTREGEQYF.

This clonotype was found many times. DNA for the CDR3: TGCAGCGTCGCTCGGACTGCTTACACCGGGGAGCTGTTTTTT. Translated, it gives CSVARTAYTGELFF. This chain joins TRBV29-1 and TRBJ2-2; a possible D gene is TRBD2 (5 bases). This CDR3 region has 14 residues. Between the trimmed V and J ends, which lost 6 bases and 3 bases, there was a span of 14 bases. In germline, CDR1 is SQVTM, CDR2 ANQGSEA.